This TCR beta chain was identified in a study of beta chain features in type 1 diabetes. General observations from the study: The study found moderately but significantly shorter TCRB CDR3s in all four CD4+ subsets of Type 1 diabetes patients. Still unanswered here is whether HLA type influences TCRB rearrangement.

Regarding this clone: Its antigen is undetermined.

Expressed TCRB transcripts were sequenced because the isolated RNA had all been reverse transcribed beforehand. Here immunoSEQ multiplex PCR was the method, and the copy in TCRdb shows in-frame clones only, minus some. The sample holds around 150,000 clones, roughly 60% seen once. The CDR3 extends over 15 amino acids. Germline-derived CDR1 and CDR2 are SGHTA and FQGNSA. V dropped 4 bases and J dropped 2; count of bases not matched to a gene: 5. The clonotype comes from a man in his thirties or forties with type 1 diabetes. The sequenced material came from naive CD4+ T cells from blood. The chain carries TRBV7-2 and TRBJ2-7, with 10 nucleotides matching TRBD2. Here the CDR3 DNA reads TGTGCCAGCAGCTCCCTAGCGGGGGAAACCTACGAGCAGTACTTC. It is translated as CASSSLAGETYEQYF.